In its sample, the clone carrying this TCR beta chain was seen a few times. The target antigen is unknown. The data stem from a study of T cells after yellow fever vaccination. A single record per CDR3 protein comes from TCRdb applying MiXCR to the 5' RACE reads. The repertoire has a few hundred thousand distinct CDR3 sequences, 3% to 4.5% of them found once; the top ten carry roughly a quarter. Study-wide results and caveats: Weaker overall, the secondary response nonetheless peaked faster (day 5 versus 15).

The sequence was obtained from a man aged 18 to 29 who received the YFV17D yellow fever vaccine. This material consisted of PBMCs, taken 5 days after the yellow fever booster vaccination.

DNA of the CDR3: TGTGCCAGCAGCCAAGATCTGTCACCTATCACAGATACGCAGTATTTT. Residues: CASSQDLSPITDTQYF. This chain joins TRBV4-2 and TRBJ2-3; D remains ambiguous. The germline CDR1 and CDR2 sequences are LGHNA and YNFKEQ. The CDR3 extends over 16 amino acids. V was clipped by 0 bases and J by 2 bases, with 12 bases between them.